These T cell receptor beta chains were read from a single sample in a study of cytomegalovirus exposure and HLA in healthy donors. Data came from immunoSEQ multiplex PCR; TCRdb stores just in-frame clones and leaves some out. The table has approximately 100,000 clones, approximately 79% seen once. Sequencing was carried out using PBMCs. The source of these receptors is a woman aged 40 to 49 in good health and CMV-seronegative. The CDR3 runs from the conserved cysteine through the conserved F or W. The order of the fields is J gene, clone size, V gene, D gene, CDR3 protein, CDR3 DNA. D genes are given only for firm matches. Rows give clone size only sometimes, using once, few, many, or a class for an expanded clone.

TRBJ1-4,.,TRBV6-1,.,CASSDNRRENEKLFF,TGTGCCAGCAGTGATAACAGGCGGGAGAATGAAAAACTGTTTTTT
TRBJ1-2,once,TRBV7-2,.,CASSSPGGGYYGYTF,TGTGCCAGCAGCTCACCCGGAGGAGGTTACTATGGCTACACCTTC
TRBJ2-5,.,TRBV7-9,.,CASSRDSSAETQYF,TGTGCCAGCAGCCGAGACTCTAGCGCAGAGACCCAGTACTTC
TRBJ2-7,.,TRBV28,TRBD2,CASMQLGLAVSYEQYF,TGTGCCAGCATGCAGCTGGGACTAGCGGTATCCTACGAGCAGTACTTC
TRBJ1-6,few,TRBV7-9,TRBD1,CASSSDRGDLGSPLHF,TGTGCCAGCAGCTCGGACAGGGGGGACCTTGGTTCACCCCTCCACTTT
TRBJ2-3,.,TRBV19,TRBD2,CASSRTSGLPTSTDTQYF,TGTGCCAGTAGTCGGACTAGCGGGCTTCCGACTAGCACAGATACGCAGTATTTT
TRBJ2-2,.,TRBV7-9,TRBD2,CASSLGGGPRTGELFF,TGTGCCAGCAGCTTAGGCGGGGGTCCACGCACCGGGGAGCTGTTTTTT
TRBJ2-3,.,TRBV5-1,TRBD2,CASSSQLAEPSLGQYF,TGCGCCAGCAGCAGTCAGCTAGCGGAACCGTCTTTGGGGCAGTATTTT
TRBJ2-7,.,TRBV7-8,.,CASSPPSRVYEQYF,TGTGCCAGCAGCCCTCCCAGCAGGGTTTACGAGCAGTACTTC
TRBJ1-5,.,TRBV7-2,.,CASSLWSGIDQPQHF,TGTGCCAGCAGCTTGTGGTCGGGGATCGATCAGCCCCAGCATTTT
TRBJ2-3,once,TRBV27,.,CASSFERGTDTQYF,TGTGCCAGCAGTTTTGAGCGAGGCACAGATACGCAGTATTTT
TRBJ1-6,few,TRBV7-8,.,CASSFNTFVNSPLHF,TGTGCCAGCAGCTTCAACACCTTCGTTAATTCACCCCTCCACTTT
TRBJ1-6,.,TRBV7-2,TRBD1,CASSRQGDNSPLHF,TGTGCCAGCAGCCGACAGGGCGATAATTCACCCCTCCACTTT
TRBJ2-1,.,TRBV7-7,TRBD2,CASSLGRESEQFF,TGTGCCAGCAGCTTAGGGCGGGAGAGTGAGCAGTTCTTC
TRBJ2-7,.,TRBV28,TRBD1,CASNPGGTGNHEQYF,TGTGCCAGCAATCCTGGGGGGACAGGGAATCACGAGCAGTACTTC
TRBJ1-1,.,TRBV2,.,CASSDPRLGTLNTEAFF,TGTGCCAGCAGTGACCCCCGCCTAGGAACCCTGAACACTGAAGCTTTCTTT
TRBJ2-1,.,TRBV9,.,CASSSSSSYNEQFF,TGTGCCAGCTCTTCGTCTAGCTCCTACAATGAGCAGTTCTTC
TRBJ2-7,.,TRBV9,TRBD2,CASSVEAGAYEQYF,TGTGCCAGCAGCGTAGAGGCGGGGGCCTACGAGCAGTACTTC
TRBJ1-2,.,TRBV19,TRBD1,CASSTTGLANYGYTF,TGTGCCAGTAGTACGACAGGGTTAGCTAACTATGGCTACACCTTC
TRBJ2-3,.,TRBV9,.,CASSVEQTDTQYF,TGTGCCAGCAGCGTAGAGCAAACAGATACGCAGTATTTT
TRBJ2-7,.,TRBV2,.,CASKGTRGRHEQYF,TGTGCCAGCAAAGGGACACGTGGACGGCACGAGCAGTACTTC
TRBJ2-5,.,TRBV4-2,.,CASSQELAPLQETQYF,TGTGCCAGCAGCCAAGAGCTAGCCCCCTTACAAGAGACCCAGTACTTC
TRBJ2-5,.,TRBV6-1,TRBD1,CASSYRDRSQETQYF,TGTGCCAGCAGCTATCGGGACAGGTCCCAAGAGACCCAGTACTTC
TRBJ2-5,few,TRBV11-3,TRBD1,CASSLGVTGEGEETQYF,TGTGCCAGCAGCTTAGGAGTTACAGGGGAAGGGGAAGAGACCCAGTACTTC
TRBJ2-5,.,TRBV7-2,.,CASSAKETQYF,TGTGCCAGCAGTGCTAAGGAGACCCAGTACTTC
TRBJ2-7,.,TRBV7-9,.,CASSPSYEQYF,TGTGCCAGCAGCCCATCCTACGAGCAGTACTTC
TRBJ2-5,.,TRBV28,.,CASSPTGGEETQYF,TGTGCCAGCAGTCCTACAGGGGGGGAAGAGACCCAGTACTTC
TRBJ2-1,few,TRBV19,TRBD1,CASSIDTFPGQGYNEQFF,TGTGCCAGTAGTATAGATACCTTTCCGGGACAGGGCTACAATGAGCAGTTCTTC
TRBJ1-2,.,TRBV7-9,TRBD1,CASSAGTAYGYTF,TGTGCCAGCAGCGCGGGGACAGCTTATGGCTACACCTTC
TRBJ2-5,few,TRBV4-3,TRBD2,CASSQDISGGWVETQYF,TGCGCCAGCAGCCAAGATATAAGCGGGGGTTGGGTAGAGACCCAGTACTTC
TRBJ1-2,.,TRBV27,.,CASSWGGGRANYGYTF,TGTGCCAGCAGTTGGGGCGGGGGGAGAGCTAACTATGGCTACACCTTC
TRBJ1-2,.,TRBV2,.,CASKGSGSVYYGYTF,TGTGCCAGCAAGGGCAGCGGGTCCGTCTACTATGGCTACACCTTC
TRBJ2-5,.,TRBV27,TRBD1,CASSLYAVDRVEETQYF,TGTGCCAGCAGTTTATATGCCGTAGACAGGGTTGAAGAGACCCAGTACTTC